This T cell receptor (beta chain) is drawn from a study of blood T cell repertoires in COVID-19. Overall study: Some COVID-19 samples were acute and others convalescent; all came from the United States, Italy and Spain.

Trimming left V 6 bases short and J 2 bases short, with 11 bases between. There are 14 residues in the CDR3. Per the germline V gene, CDR1 is SNHLY and CDR2 is FYNNEI. This clone was counted a few times. The repertoire was sequenced with immunoSEQ multiplex PCR; TCRdb's copy has only in-frame clones and lacks some. The repertoire holds about 88,000 clones, around 87% seen once, with approximately 15% in the top ten. This chain uses TRBV2 with TRBJ1-5; D gene uncertain. The receptor's source is a male donor with acute or convalescent COVID-19. The sequenced sample was peripheral blood. The CDR3 DNA sequence: TGTGCCAGCAGAGAGAGAGTTGGCAATCAGCCCCAGCATTTT. Encoded protein: CASRERVGNQPQHF.